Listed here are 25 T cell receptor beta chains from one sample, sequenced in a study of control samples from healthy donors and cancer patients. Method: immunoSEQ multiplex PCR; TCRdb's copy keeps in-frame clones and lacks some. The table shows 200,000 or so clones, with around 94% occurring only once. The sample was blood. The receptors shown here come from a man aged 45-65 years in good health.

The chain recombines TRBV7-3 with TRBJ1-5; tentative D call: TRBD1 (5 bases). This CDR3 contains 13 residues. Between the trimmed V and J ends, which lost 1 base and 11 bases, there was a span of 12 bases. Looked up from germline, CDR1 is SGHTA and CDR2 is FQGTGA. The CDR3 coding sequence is TGTGCCAGCAGCTTAAGTGGGGGAGGGTCCCAGCATTTT. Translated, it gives CASSLSGGGSQHF.

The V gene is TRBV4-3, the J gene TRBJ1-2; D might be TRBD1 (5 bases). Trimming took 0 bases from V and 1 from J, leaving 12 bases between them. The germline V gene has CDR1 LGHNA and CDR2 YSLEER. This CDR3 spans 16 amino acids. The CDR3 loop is CASSQDPRDGNYGYTF. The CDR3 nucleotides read TGCGCCAGCAGCCAAGATCCCCGGGACGGTAACTATGGCTACACCTTC.

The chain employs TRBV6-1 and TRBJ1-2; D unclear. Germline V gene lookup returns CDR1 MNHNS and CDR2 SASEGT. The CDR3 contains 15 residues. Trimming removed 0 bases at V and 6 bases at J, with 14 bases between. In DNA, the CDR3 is TGTGCCAGCAGTGAAGCGCTTCGGACGGATGATGGCTACACCTTC. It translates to CASSEALRTDDGYTF.

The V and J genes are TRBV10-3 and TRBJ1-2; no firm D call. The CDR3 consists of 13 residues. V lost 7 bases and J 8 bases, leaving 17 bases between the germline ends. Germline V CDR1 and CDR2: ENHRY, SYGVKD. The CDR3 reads CAITGVGNGGYTF. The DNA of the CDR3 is TGTGCCATCACCGGGGTCGGGAATGGGGGCTACACCTTC.

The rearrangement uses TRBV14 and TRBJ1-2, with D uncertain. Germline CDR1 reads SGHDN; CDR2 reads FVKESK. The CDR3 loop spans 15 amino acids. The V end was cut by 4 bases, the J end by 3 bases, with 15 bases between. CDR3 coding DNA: TGTGCCAGCAGCCTCCCAGGAGTTCCCCACTATGGCTACACCTTC. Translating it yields CASSLPGVPHYGYTF.

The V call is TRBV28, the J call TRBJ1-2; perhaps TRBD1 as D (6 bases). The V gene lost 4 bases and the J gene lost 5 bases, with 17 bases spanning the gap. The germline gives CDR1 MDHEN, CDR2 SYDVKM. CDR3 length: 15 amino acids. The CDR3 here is CASSSGDTRQYGYTF. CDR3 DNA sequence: TGTGCCAGCAGTTCGGGGGACACGAGGCAGTATGGCTACACCTTC.

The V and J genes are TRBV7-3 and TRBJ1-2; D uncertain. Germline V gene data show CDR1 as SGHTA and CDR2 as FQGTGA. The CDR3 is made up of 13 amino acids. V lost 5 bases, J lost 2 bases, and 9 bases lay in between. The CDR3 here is CASSLGRNYGYTF. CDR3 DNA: TGTGCCAGCAGCCTAGGACGGAACTATGGCTACACCTTC.

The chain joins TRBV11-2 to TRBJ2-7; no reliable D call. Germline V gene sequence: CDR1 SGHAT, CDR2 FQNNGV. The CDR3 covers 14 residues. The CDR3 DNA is TGTGCCAGCAGCTTAGGCCCCCCTCGCTACGCGCAGTACGTC. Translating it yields CASSLGPPRYAQYV.

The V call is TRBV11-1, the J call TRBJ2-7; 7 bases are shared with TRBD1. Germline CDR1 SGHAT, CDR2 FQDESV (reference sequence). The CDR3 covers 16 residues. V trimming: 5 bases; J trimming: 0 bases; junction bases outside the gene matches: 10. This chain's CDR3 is CASSVSPDRSSYEQYV. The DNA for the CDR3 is TGTGCCAGCAGCGTCTCCCCGGACAGGAGCTCCTACGAGCAGTACGTC.

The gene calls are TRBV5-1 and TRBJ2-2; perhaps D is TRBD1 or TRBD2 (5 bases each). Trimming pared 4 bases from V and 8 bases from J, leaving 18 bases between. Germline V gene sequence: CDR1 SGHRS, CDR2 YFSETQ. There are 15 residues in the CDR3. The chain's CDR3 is CASSAPGQAWGELFF. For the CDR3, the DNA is TGCGCCAGCAGCGCGCCGGGGCAGGCCTGGGGGGAGCTGTTTTTT. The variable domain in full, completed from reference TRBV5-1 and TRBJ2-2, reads KAGVTQTPRYLIKTRGQQVTLSCSPISGHRSVSWYQQTPGQGLQFLFEYFSETQRNKGNFPGRFSGRQFSNSRSEMNVSTLELGDSALYLCASSAPGQAWGELFFGEGSRLTVL.

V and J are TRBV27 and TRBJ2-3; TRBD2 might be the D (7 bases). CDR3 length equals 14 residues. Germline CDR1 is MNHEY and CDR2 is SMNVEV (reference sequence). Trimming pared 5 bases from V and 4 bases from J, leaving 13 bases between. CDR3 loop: CASSNRGGPDTQYF. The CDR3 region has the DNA TGTGCCAGCAGTAATAGGGGGGGCCCAGATACGCAGTATTTT.

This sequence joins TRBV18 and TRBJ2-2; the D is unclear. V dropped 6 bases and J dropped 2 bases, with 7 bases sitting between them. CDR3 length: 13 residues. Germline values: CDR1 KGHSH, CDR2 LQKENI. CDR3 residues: CASSPLNTGELFF. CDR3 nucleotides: TGTGCCAGCTCTCCTCTTAACACCGGGGAGCTGTTTTTT.

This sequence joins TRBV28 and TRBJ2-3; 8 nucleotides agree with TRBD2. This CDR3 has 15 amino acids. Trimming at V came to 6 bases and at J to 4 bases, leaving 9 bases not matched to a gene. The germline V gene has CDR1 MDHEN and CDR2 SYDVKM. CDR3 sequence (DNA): TGTGCCAGCAGCCCGCCGGGGGGGCAGGCAGATACGCAGTATTTT. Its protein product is CASSPPGGQADTQYF.

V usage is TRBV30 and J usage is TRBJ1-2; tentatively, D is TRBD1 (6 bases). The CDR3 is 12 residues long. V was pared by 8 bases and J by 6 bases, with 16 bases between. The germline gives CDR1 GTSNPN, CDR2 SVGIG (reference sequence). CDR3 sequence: CARNRESDGYTF. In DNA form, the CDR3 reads TGTGCCCGGAACAGGGAATCAGATGGCTACACCTTC. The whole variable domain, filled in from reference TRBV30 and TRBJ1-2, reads SQTIHQWPATLVQPVGSPLSLECTVEGTSNPNLYWYRQAAGRGLQLLFYSVGIGQISSEVPQNLSASRPQDRQFILSSKKLLLSDSGFYLCARNRESDGYTFGSGTRLTVV.

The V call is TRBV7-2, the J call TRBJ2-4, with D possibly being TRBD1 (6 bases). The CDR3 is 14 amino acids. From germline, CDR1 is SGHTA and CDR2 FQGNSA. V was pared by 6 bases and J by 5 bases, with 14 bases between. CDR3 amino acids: CASSLQGYENIQYF. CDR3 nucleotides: TGTGCCAGCAGTTTACAGGGCTATGAAAACATTCAGTACTTC.

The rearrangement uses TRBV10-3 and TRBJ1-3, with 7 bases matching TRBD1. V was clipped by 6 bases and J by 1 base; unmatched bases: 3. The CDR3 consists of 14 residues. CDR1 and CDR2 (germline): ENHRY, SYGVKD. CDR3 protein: CAIRSQGSGNTIYF. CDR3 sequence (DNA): TGTGCCATCAGATCACAGGGGTCTGGAAACACCATATATTTT.

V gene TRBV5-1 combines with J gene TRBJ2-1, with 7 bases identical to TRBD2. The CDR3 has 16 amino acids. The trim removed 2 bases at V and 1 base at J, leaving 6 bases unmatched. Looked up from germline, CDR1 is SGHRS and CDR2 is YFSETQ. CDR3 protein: CASSLELASSYNEQFF. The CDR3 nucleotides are TGCGCCAGCAGCTTAGAACTAGCGTCGTCCTACAATGAGCAGTTCTTC.

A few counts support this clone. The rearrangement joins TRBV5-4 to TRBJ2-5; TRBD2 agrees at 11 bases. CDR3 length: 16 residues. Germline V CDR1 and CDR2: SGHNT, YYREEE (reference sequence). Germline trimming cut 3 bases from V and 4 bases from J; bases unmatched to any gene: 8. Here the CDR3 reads CASSSTSGGGSETQYF. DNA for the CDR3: TGTGCCAGCAGCTCTACTAGCGGGGGAGGGTCAGAGACCCAGTACTTC.

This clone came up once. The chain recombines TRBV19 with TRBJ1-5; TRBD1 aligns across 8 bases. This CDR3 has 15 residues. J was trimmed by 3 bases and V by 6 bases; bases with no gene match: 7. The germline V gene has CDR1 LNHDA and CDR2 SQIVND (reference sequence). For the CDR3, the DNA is TGTGCCAGTAGACCCGGGACAGGACCCAATCAGCCCCAGCATTTT. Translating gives CASRPGTGPNQPQHF.

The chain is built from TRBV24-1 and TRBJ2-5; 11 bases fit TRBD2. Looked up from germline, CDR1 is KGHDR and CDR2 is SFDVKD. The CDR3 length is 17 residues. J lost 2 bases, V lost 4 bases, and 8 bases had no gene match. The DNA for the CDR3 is TGTGCCACCAGTGACGCTCCGGCTAGCGGGGGGCAAGAGACCCAGTACTTC. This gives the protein CATSDAPASGGQETQYF.

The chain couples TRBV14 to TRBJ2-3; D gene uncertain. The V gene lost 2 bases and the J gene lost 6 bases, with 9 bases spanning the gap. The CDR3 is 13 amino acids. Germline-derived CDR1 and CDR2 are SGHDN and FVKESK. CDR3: CASSQFLVDTQYF. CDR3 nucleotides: TGTGCCAGCAGCCAATTTTTGGTGGATACGCAGTATTTT.

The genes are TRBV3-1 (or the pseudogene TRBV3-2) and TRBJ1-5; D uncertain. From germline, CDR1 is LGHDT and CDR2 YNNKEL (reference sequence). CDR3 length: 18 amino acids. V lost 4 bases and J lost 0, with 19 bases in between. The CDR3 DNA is TGTGCCAGCAGCCCAATACGTGTCCGCCCGTATAGCAATCAGCCCCAGCATTTT. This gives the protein CASSPIRVRPYSNQPQHF.

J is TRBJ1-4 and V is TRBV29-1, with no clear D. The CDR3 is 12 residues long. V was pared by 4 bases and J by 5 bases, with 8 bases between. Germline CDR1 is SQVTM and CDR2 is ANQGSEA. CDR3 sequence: CSVVGGNEKLFF. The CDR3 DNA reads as TGCAGCGTTGTCGGTGGAAATGAAAAACTGTTTTTT.

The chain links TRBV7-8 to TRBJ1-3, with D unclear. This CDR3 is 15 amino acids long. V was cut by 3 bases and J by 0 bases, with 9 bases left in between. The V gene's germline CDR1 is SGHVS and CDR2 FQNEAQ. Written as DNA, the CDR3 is TGTGCCAGCAGCTTGGGATCCAGCTCTGGAAACACCATATATTTT. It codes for CASSLGSSSGNTIYF.

CDR3 nucleotides: TGCAGCGTTGAGGGGAGGCCGGGACTAGCGGGGGCTTACAATGAGCAGTTCTTC. Translated: CSVEGRPGLAGAYNEQFF. The chain is built from TRBV29-1 and TRBJ2-1, with 14 nucleotides matching TRBD2. Germline V lookup: CDR1 SQVTM, CDR2 ANQGSEA. The CDR3 has 18 amino acids. V lost 3 bases to trimming and J lost 4 bases; unmatched junction nucleotides: 11.